Listed below are T cell receptor beta chains from one sample, sequenced in a study of CXCR3-negative and CXCR3-positive naive CD8 T cells. Reprocessing the 5' RACE reads, TCRdb reports a single entry for every CDR3 protein and omits DNA. The listing contains about 58,000 distinct CDR3 sequences. Sequencing was done on a sample of naive CXCR3- CD8+ T cells from blood. These receptors all come from a human donor in good health. Some clones in this sample may be carry-over from other donors' samples. Both conserved end residues are part of each CDR3. Each record gives: J gene, V gene, CDR3 protein.

j_gene: TRBJ2-3
v_gene: TRBV6-2/TRBV6-3
CDR3aa: CASRKLADPSTDTQYF

j_gene: TRBJ1-3
v_gene: TRBV21-1
CDR3aa: CASSKGASSGNTIYF

j_gene: TRBJ2-3
v_gene: TRBV7-2
CDR3aa: CASSLSRGGQDTQYF

j_gene: TRBJ2-7
v_gene: TRBV7-2
CDR3aa: CASSLGALAYEQYF

j_gene: TRBJ2-3
v_gene: TRBV28
CDR3aa: CAVRWTPTDTQYF

j_gene: TRBJ2-1
v_gene: TRBV14
CDR3aa: CASSQDTYSYNEQFF

j_gene: TRBJ2-3
v_gene: TRBV29-1
CDR3aa: CSVEYGVTDTQYF

j_gene: TRBJ2-1
v_gene: TRBV6-2/TRBV6-3
CDR3aa: CASIPWGGANNEQFF

j_gene: TRBJ2-3
v_gene: TRBV29-1
CDR3aa: CSVPRGEAGRLTDTQYF

j_gene: TRBJ2-7
v_gene: TRBV9
CDR3aa: CASSVEGREQYF

j_gene: TRBJ2-1
v_gene: TRBV6-5
CDR3aa: CASSQGQGCYNEQFF

j_gene: TRBJ2-1
v_gene: TRBV27
CDR3aa: CASSFVAGGALHEQFF

j_gene: TRBJ2-2
v_gene: TRBV12-3/TRBV12-4
CDR3aa: CASRNQGNTGELFF

j_gene: TRBJ2-7
v_gene: TRBV5-6
CDR3aa: CASKGTSGATYEQYF

j_gene: TRBJ2-7
v_gene: TRBV20-1
CDR3aa: CSARVTDRVTNLREQYF

j_gene: TRBJ2-7
v_gene: TRBV7-6
CDR3aa: CASSLAPTKGTTYEQYF

j_gene: TRBJ1-1
v_gene: TRBV12-3/TRBV12-4
CDR3aa: CASSQTGEAFF

j_gene: TRBJ2-7
v_gene: TRBV6-2/TRBV6-3
CDR3aa: CASSSRGLGTYEQYF

j_gene: TRBJ2-4
v_gene: TRBV19
CDR3aa: CASSIGRRGVDIQYF